Following are 20 T cell receptor beta chains from one sample sequenced in a study of blood T cell repertoires in COVID-19. The protocol was immunoSEQ multiplex PCR, while the TCRdb copy is restricted to in-frame clones and leaves out a portion. This sample has fewer than 200,000 clones, with more than 65% found just once. The sequencing sample was made of PBMCs or T cells enriched from blood (not recorded which). These receptors all stem from a man aged 45-60 years who had recovered from COVID-19.

The V and J genes are TRBV19 and TRBJ1-3, with 7 positions matching TRBD1. J lost 0 bases, V lost 5 bases, and 7 bases had no gene match. Germline V gene sequence: CDR1 LNHDA, CDR2 SQIVND (reference sequence). The CDR3 runs 16 residues. The CDR3 DNA sequence: TGTGCCAGTAGTCTCGGACAGGACATCTCTGGAAACACCATATATTTT. This codes for CASSLGQDISGNTIYF.

The rearrangement links TRBV2 to TRBJ2-2; TRBD2 agrees at 7 bases. CDR1 is SNHLY, CDR2 FYNNEI, per germline. The CDR3 extends over 15 amino acids. With V trimmed by 5 bases and J by 0 bases, 3 bases remained unmatched. The CDR3 DNA reads as TGTGCCAGCAGTCAGGGAGGGTCGAACACCGGGGAGCTGTTTTTT. This translates into CASSQGGSNTGELFF. Based on the CDR3 plus reference TRBV2 and TRBJ2-2, the full variable domain is EPEVTQTPSHQVTQMGQEVILRCVPISNHLYFYWYRQILGQKVEFLVSFYNNEISEKSEIFDDQFSVERPDGSNFTLKIRSTKLEDSAMYFCASSQGGSNTGELFFGEGSRLTVL.

The chain employs TRBV27 and TRBJ2-7; 10 bases are a match to TRBD2. Trimming cost V 0 bases and J 6 bases; bases outside gene matches: 14. The germline V gene encodes CDR1 MNHEY and CDR2 SMNVEV (reference sequence). The CDR3 is made up of 18 amino acids. The CDR3: CASSLSPFSGGDFSEQYF. The CDR3 DNA reads TGTGCCAGCAGTTTATCCCCCTTCAGCGGGGGGGATTTTAGCGAGCAGTACTTC.

The genes are TRBV23-1 and TRBJ2-7; 9 bases match TRBD1. TRBV23-1 is an ORF for which the function is uncertain. The CDR3 spans 18 residues. Losses at the gene ends were 3 bases for V and 3 bases for J; bases not matched to a gene: 15. The CDR3 region is CASSHHFYRTGAGYEQYF. CDR3 DNA: TGCGCCAGCAGTCATCATTTCTATCGGACAGGGGCGGGCTACGAGCAGTACTTC.

The gene calls are TRBV6-5 and TRBJ1-3, with 10 positions matching TRBD1. J gave up 2 bases and V 6 bases, and 4 bases lay outside the gene matches. The CDR3 runs 15 residues. Germline lookup yields CDR1 MNHEY and CDR2 SVGAGI. The CDR3 spells CASRRDRGAGNTIYF. For the CDR3, the DNA is TGTGCCAGCAGGCGGGACAGGGGCGCTGGAAACACCATATATTTT.

V usage is TRBV19 and J usage is TRBJ1-4, with 9 positions matching TRBD1. The CDR3 is 13 residues long. Per the germline V gene, CDR1 is LNHDA and CDR2 is SQIVND (reference sequence). After removal of 10 bases from V and 4 bases from J, the junction contained 4 bases not matched to a gene. Here the CDR3 reads CANTTGGNEKLFF. CDR3 nucleotides: TGTGCCAATACGACAGGGGGTAATGAAAAACTGTTTTTT. Full variable domain (outside the CDR3, taken from reference TRBV19 and TRBJ1-4): DGGITQSPKYLFRKEGQNVTLSCEQNLNHDAMYWYRQDPGQGLRLIYYSQIVNDFQKGDIAEGYSVSREKKESFPLTVTSAQKNPTAFYLCANTTGGNEKLFFGSGTQLSVL.

This chain joins TRBV27 and TRBJ2-1; 7 bases fit TRBD2. The junction had 9 bases not matched to a gene; V was cut back by 3 bases and J by 4 bases. The CDR3 sequence is 16 residues long. CDR1 MNHEY and CDR2 SMNVEV come from the germline V gene (reference sequence). The CDR3 DNA is TGTGCCAGCAGTTTTTCCGGGGGGACGGATTACAATGAGCAGTTCTTC. This codes for CASSFSGGTDYNEQFF.

CDR3 region: CASSLDRGYLSTDTQYF. CDR3 bases: TGCGCCAGCAGCTTGGACCGGGGATACCTGAGCACAGATACGCAGTATTTT. The genes are TRBV5-1 and TRBJ2-3, with D maybe TRBD2 (5 bases). Germline CDR1 is SGHRS and CDR2 is YFSETQ. Trimming took off 0 bases at V and 0 bases at J, with 14 bases between the two ends. CDR3 length: 17 residues.

V usage is TRBV9 and J usage is TRBJ2-1, with D possibly being TRBD2 (6 bases). CDR1 and CDR2 (germline): SGDLS, YYNGEE. The CDR3 is 15 residues long. The germline V and J ends were trimmed by 0 bases and 4 bases, with 11 bases remaining between them. Here the CDR3 DNA reads TGTGCCAGCAGCGTAGCGGTGGGGGGATACAATGAGCAGTTCTTC. Translating it yields CASSVAVGGYNEQFF.

V usage is TRBV9 and J usage is TRBJ1-3; possible D gene TRBD1, 6 bases. The CDR3 has 14 residues. From germline, CDR1 is SGDLS and CDR2 YYNGEE. V shed 3 bases and J shed 3 bases, with 10 bases lying between them. The CDR3 DNA follows: TGTGCCAGCAGCGGGGAGGGGGTTGGAAACACCATATATTTT. This sequence encodes CASSGEGVGNTIYF.

This clone was detected only a few times. V and J are TRBV28 and TRBJ2-2; the D gene is possibly TRBD1 (6 bases). Germline-derived CDR1 and CDR2 are MDHEN and SYDVKM. The CDR3 runs 15 residues. Trimming pared 5 bases from V and 4 bases from J, leaving 14 bases between. The CDR3 loop reads CASSITGLGTGELFF. The CDR3 region has the DNA TGTGCCAGCAGTATTACAGGGTTGGGCACCGGGGAGCTGTTTTTT. The full variable domain, rest sourced from reference TRBV28 and TRBJ2-2, is DVKVTQSSRYLVKRTGEKVFLECVQDMDHENMFWYRQDPGLGLRLIYFSYDVKMKEKGDIPEGYSVSREKKERFSLILESASTNQTSMYLCASSITGLGTGELFFGEGSRLTVL.

This clone has a handful of counts. The rearrangement joins TRBV18 to TRBJ2-7; D may be TRBD1 (6 bases). The CDR3 length is 14 residues. Germline V gene data show CDR1 as KGHSH and CDR2 as LQKENI. Trimming took off 1 base at V and 5 bases at J, with 12 bases between the two ends. Here the CDR3 DNA reads TGTGCCAGCTCACCACTTGGGACATCCGACGAGCAGTACTTC. Encoded protein: CASSPLGTSDEQYF.

The V call is TRBV28, the J call TRBJ2-2, with D hard to call. CDR1 MDHEN and CDR2 SYDVKM come from the germline V gene. CDR3 size: 15 residues. The V end was cut by 2 bases, the J end by 6 bases, with 13 bases between. The CDR3 sequence: CASSLGQLYAGELFF. The CDR3 nucleotides read TGTGCCAGCAGTTTAGGCCAGTTATACGCCGGGGAGCTGTTTTTT.

The chain employs TRBV7-3 and TRBJ1-1; possible D gene TRBD1, 6 bases. Germline assignment: CDR1 SGHTA and CDR2 FQGTGA. Trimming removed 5 bases at V and 1 base at J, with 11 bases between. This CDR3 contains 14 residues. CDR3 in DNA: TGTGCCAGCAGCCTGGGACAATCGAACACTGAAGCTTTCTTT. This gives the protein CASSLGQSNTEAFF.

The V gene is TRBV2, the J gene TRBJ1-3; D is unclear. V gave up 1 base and J gave up 0 bases, with 13 bases separating them. CDR3 length: 17 amino acids. Germline lookup yields CDR1 SNHLY and CDR2 FYNNEI. CDR3 sequence reads: CASSEVGLQISGNTIYF. CDR3 coding DNA: TGTGCCAGCAGTGAAGTCGGTTTACAGATCTCTGGAAACACCATATATTTT.

This chain links TRBV6-5 with TRBJ2-6; D is possibly TRBD2 (5 bases). The CDR3 runs to 14 residues. Between the trimmed V and J ends, which lost 10 bases and 2 bases, there was a span of 12 bases. Germline V gene data show CDR1 as MNHEY and CDR2 as SVGAGI. The CDR3 spells CATFLGAGANVLTF. The CDR3, as DNA: TGTGCCACGTTCCTCGGGGCTGGGGCCAACGTCCTGACTTTC.

In nucleotides, the CDR3 is TGCGCCAGCAGCTTGTTTGCCGGGGGGAACACTGAAGCTTTCTTT. Its protein is CASSLFAGGNTEAFF. V gene TRBV5-1 combines with J gene TRBJ1-1; a weak D match, TRBD1 (5 bases). CDR1 and CDR2 from the germline V gene are SGHRS and YFSETQ. CDR3 length equals 15 residues. Trimming cost V 1 base and J 1 base, with 11 bases left between them.

The V call is TRBV6-1, the J call TRBJ2-7, with D possibly TRBD2 on 5 matching bases. The CDR3 covers 14 residues. Germline V gene sequence: CDR1 MNHNS, CDR2 SASEGT. The germline V and J ends were trimmed by 4 bases and 2 bases, with 12 bases remaining between them. CDR3 DNA: TGTGCCAGCAGTGTAGCCGGGGTAACCTACGAGCAGTACTTC. Protein product: CASSVAGVTYEQYF.

V is TRBV28 and J is TRBJ1-1; D gene unclear. Trimming left V 2 bases short and J 1 base short, with 20 bases between. This CDR3 is built from 18 residues. The germline V gene has CDR1 MDHEN and CDR2 SYDVKM. The CDR3 here is CASSLRQMGGWENTEAFF. The CDR3 nucleotides read TGTGCCAGCAGTTTACGCCAAATGGGCGGGTGGGAGAACACTGAAGCTTTCTTT.

This chain joins TRBV9 and TRBJ1-2, with 9 bases identical to TRBD1. This CDR3 has 15 amino acids. Germline V gene sequence: CDR1 SGDLS, CDR2 YYNGEE. Trimming took 2 bases from V and 3 from J; bases not matched to a gene: 5. The CDR3 DNA is TGTGCCAGCAGCGTTACAGGGGGCGCCGACTATGGCTACACCTTC. This gives the protein CASSVTGGADYGYTF.